This TCR beta chain came from a study of Ad26.COV2.S vaccination and SARS-CoV-2 variants. Turning to the study itself: Ad26.COV2.S was injected intramuscularly once or twice, 56 days apart. Overall study findings and caveats: Vaccinees reportedly had broad spike-specific CD8+ and CD4+ T cell responses. Vaccinees and placebo recipients showed similar non-spike TCR breadth. Analyses that measured TCR breadth and depth may have underestimated total T cell responses.

This clone came up once. Its target is not known. The protocol was immunoSEQ multiplex PCR, while the TCRdb copy is restricted to in-frame clones and leaves out a portion. Among over 400,000 clones listed, 90% were seen once. Noted treatment: roughly 19 received Ad26.COV2.S at low or high dose, single or two shots; 5 received placebo; per-sample allocation not given. Samples were taken on day 63 after the first vaccine or placebo injection. From germline, CDR1 is SGHAT and CDR2 FQNNGV. The V end was cut by 4 bases, the J end by 0 bases, with 9 bases between. This CDR3 has 15 amino acids. The chain employs TRBV11-2 and TRBJ1-4; TRBD1 is a possible D gene (5 bases). This receptor was identified in a person aged 18-60 years who received the Ad26.COV2.S COVID-19 vaccine or a placebo. The sequences come from peripheral blood, collected in a trial of Ad26.COV2.S vaccine versus placebo. This CDR3 reads CASSYDSSTNEKLFF. The DNA of the CDR3 is TGTGCCAGCAGCTACGACAGCTCAACTAATGAAAAACTGTTTTTT.